What follows are 30 T cell receptor beta chains derived from one specimen sequenced in a study of T cell responses to AZD1222 COVID-19 vaccine. Profiling relied on immunoSEQ multiplex PCR, and the TCRdb table lists in-frame clones only, not all of them. The sample yields about 120,000 clones, roughly 90% seen once. Sequencing used peripheral blood, obtained on day 0 of AZD1222 vaccination. The receptor set was obtained from an adult in good health.

The chain combines TRBV28 with TRBJ2-3; tentatively, D is TRBD1 or TRBD2 (5 bases each). The CDR3 covers 16 residues. Trimming removed 3 bases at V and 2 bases at J, with 15 bases between. The germline V gene encodes CDR1 MDHEN and CDR2 SYDVKM. As DNA, the CDR3 is TGTGCCAGCAGTTTCCAAATGGGACCCAACACAGATACGCAGTATTTT. As protein: CASSFQMGPNTDTQYF.

The chain carries TRBV7-9 and TRBJ1-3, with D perhaps matching TRBD1 (5 bases). Trimming took 3 bases from V and 4 from J, leaving 10 bases between them. The CDR3 is 14 amino acids. Germline V gives CDR1 SEHNR, CDR2 FQNEAQ (reference sequence). The CDR3 region is CASSFEGSGNTIYF. Here the CDR3 DNA reads TGTGCCAGCAGCTTTGAGGGGTCAGGAAACACCATATATTTT.

The rearrangement links TRBV4-1 to TRBJ2-7, with TRBD1 matching 8 bases. The junction had 5 bases not matched to a gene; V was cut back by 0 bases and J by 4 bases. Germline CDR1 and CDR2: MGHRA and YSYEKL. CDR3 size: 15 residues. As DNA, the CDR3 is TGCGCCAGCAGCCAAGAGTCTACAGGGGGTTACGAGCAGTACTTC. Translating it yields CASSQESTGGYEQYF.

This rearrangement joins TRBV19 to TRBJ1-4; D is unresolved. Trimming shortened V by 3 bases and J by 8 bases, and 10 bases separated the two germline ends. The germline CDR1 and CDR2 sequences are LNHDA and SQIVND (reference sequence). CDR3 length: 13 residues. The CDR3 bases are TGTGCCAGTAGTATGGGTTTTAGAGAAAAACTGTTTTTT. Its translation: CASSMGFREKLFF.

This chain joins TRBV18 and TRBJ2-5; no definite D call. CDR3 length: 13 residues. V was trimmed by 8 bases and J by 0 bases, leaving 10 bases between them. The germline CDR1 and CDR2 sequences are KGHSH and LQKENI. Here the CDR3 reads CASRPQDQETQYF. In DNA form, the CDR3 reads TGTGCCAGCCGCCCTCAGGACCAAGAGACCCAGTACTTC.

This sequence joins TRBV3-1 (or the pseudogene TRBV3-2) and TRBJ2-7, with D tentatively TRBD2 (6 bases). The CDR3 covers 17 residues. Trimming took off 2 bases at V and 2 bases at J, with 19 bases between the two ends. Germline V gene lookup returns CDR1 LGHDT and CDR2 YNNKEL (reference sequence). CDR3 nucleotide sequence: TGTGCCAGCAGCCAATCCCTTCCTCCGGGAGAAACCTACGAGCAGTACTTC. Amino acid sequence: CASSQSLPPGETYEQYF.

The CDR3 DNA is TGTGCCAGCAGCCAAGAGTTAGCGGGGTACAATGAGCAGTTCTTC. Translation: CASSQELAGYNEQFF. The genes are TRBV14 and TRBJ2-1, with 8 bases that match TRBD2. Germline CDR1 and CDR2: SGHDN and FVKESK. The trim removed 0 bases at V and 4 bases at J, leaving 2 bases unmatched. CDR3 length equals 15 residues.

This clone occurred once. The chain links TRBV19 to TRBJ2-5; D gene unclear. CDR3 length equals 11 residues. The V and J ends lost 5 bases and 5 bases respectively, with 6 bases between them. Looked up from germline, CDR1 is LNHDA and CDR2 is SQIVND (reference sequence). The CDR3 sequence: CASSLRETQYF. CDR3 coding DNA: TGTGCCAGTAGTCTGCGGGAGACCCAGTACTTC.

J is TRBJ1-5 and V is TRBV24-1, with D possibly matching TRBD1 (6 bases). V was pared by 3 bases and J by 6 bases, with 14 bases between. The CDR3 is 15 amino acids. Germline V gene lookup returns CDR1 KGHDR and CDR2 SFDVKD. The CDR3 here is CATSDTGYGSQPQHF. The CDR3 DNA sequence: TGTGCCACCAGTGATACAGGGTACGGCAGTCAGCCCCAGCATTTT.

The rearrangement links TRBV12-3 or TRBV12-4 to TRBJ1-2; D perhaps matches TRBD1 (6 bases). Trimming shortened V by 7 bases and J by 3 bases, and 12 bases separated the two germline ends. This CDR3 region has 13 residues. CDR3 DNA: TGTGCCAGCAAGGGGGTCGGCTACTATGGCTACACCTTC. Its protein is CASKGVGYYGYTF.

The chain recombines TRBV19 with TRBJ1-5; D remains ambiguous. The germline V and J ends were trimmed by 5 bases and 10 bases, with 9 bases remaining between them. This CDR3 is built from 11 residues. CDR1 and CDR2 from the germline V gene are LNHDA and SQIVND (reference sequence). This CDR3 reads CASSGWGPQHF. DNA of the CDR3: TGTGCCAGTAGTGGATGGGGACCCCAGCATTTT. Combining the CDR3 with reference TRBV19 and TRBJ1-5 gives the whole variable domain DGGITQSPKYLFRKEGQNVTLSCEQNLNHDAMYWYRQDPGQGLRLIYYSQIVNDFQKGDIAEGYSVSREKKESFPLTVTSAQKNPTAFYLCASSGWGPQHFGDGTRLSIL.

This chain links TRBV3-1 (or the pseudogene TRBV3-2) with TRBJ1-1; no definite D call. The V gene's germline CDR1 is LGHDT and CDR2 YNNKEL (reference sequence). CDR3 length: 15 residues. V was clipped by 1 base and J by 0 bases, with 9 bases between them. The CDR3 coding sequence is TGTGCCAGCAGCCAAGGGACCAGCTTGAACACTGAAGCTTTCTTT. Translation: CASSQGTSLNTEAFF.

The chain recombines TRBV7-9 with TRBJ2-1; D possibly corresponds to TRBD1 (6 bases). This CDR3 has 12 residues. From germline, CDR1 is SEHNR and CDR2 FQNEAQ (reference sequence). Trimming removed 8 bases from V and 15 bases from J, with 20 bases in between. CDR3 loop: CASGTTGINRFF. CDR3 nucleotides: TGTGCCAGCGGAACCACAGGGATAAATCGGTTCTTC.

This clone was seen a single time. This rearrangement joins TRBV9 to TRBJ2-1; D might be TRBD1 (7 bases). CDR3 length: 15 amino acids. V was pared by 4 bases and J by 0 bases, with 11 bases between. CDR1 and CDR2 from the germline V gene are SGDLS and YYNGEE. Here the CDR3 DNA reads TGTGCCAGCAGCCCAGGGGGGAGCTCCTACAATGAGCAGTTCTTC. It yields the protein CASSPGGSSYNEQFF.

The J gene is TRBJ1-5, the V gene TRBV6-5, with D maybe TRBD1 (5 bases). Germline V gene sequence: CDR1 MNHEY, CDR2 SVGAGI. This CDR3 has 14 amino acids. V lost 5 bases, J lost 6 bases, and 14 bases lay in between. In DNA form, the CDR3 reads TGTGCCAGCAGTCAATCCGGGACTCGTCAGCCCCAGCATTTT. This codes for CASSQSGTRQPQHF.

The chain employs TRBV11-2 and TRBJ2-5; TRBD2 is a possible D gene (6 bases). CDR3 length: 16 residues. Trimming removed 5 bases at V and 4 bases at J, with 20 bases between. Germline CDR1 SGHAT, CDR2 FQNNGV. The DNA for the CDR3 is TGTGCCAGCAGCCCGAGGAGGGCACTGCGGTCAGAGACCCAGTACTTC. Its translation is CASSPRRALRSETQYF.

V is TRBV11-2 and J is TRBJ2-1; TRBD2 matches at 7 bases. Germline trimming cut 0 bases from V and 9 bases from J; bases unmatched to any gene: 8. This CDR3 region has 15 residues. The V gene's germline CDR1 is SGHAT and CDR2 FQNNGV. In DNA, the CDR3 is TGTGCCAGCAGCTTAGATAAGGGGAGGGCGGTTGAGCAGTTCTTC. Amino acids: CASSLDKGRAVEQFF.

This CDR3 reads CASSAGTGLWITNEKLFF. The CDR3 DNA reads as TGTGCCAGCAGCGCGGGGACGGGGCTCTGGATAACTAATGAAAAACTGTTTTTT. V and J are TRBV11-2 and TRBJ1-4; tentative D call: TRBD1 (5 bases). The CDR3 is 18 residues long. Per germline, CDR1 SGHAT and CDR2 FQNNGV. V was clipped by 5 bases and J by 1 base, with 20 bases between them. Looking up the rest from reference TRBV11-2 and TRBJ1-4 gives the full variable domain: EAGVAQSPRYKIIEKRQSVAFWCNPISGHATLYWYQQILGQGPKLLIQFQNNGVVDDSQLPKDRFSAERLKGVDSTLKIQPAKLEDSAVYLCASSAGTGLWITNEKLFFGSGTQLSVL.

The J gene is TRBJ1-6, the V gene TRBV28, with D possibly TRBD1 on 5 matching bases. Germline CDR1 and CDR2: MDHEN and SYDVKM. The CDR3 contains 12 residues. V was shortened by 6 bases and J by 7 bases, with 7 bases between the two germline ends. The CDR3 here is CASRSGNSPLHF. The CDR3 DNA follows: TGTGCCAGCAGGTCAGGGAATTCACCCCTCCACTTT.

The J gene is TRBJ1-1, the V gene TRBV28; D might be TRBD1 (6 bases). This CDR3 is 13 amino acids long. Germline V gene data show CDR1 as MDHEN and CDR2 as SYDVKM. V was cut by 7 bases and J by 5 bases, with 14 bases left in between. The CDR3 loop reads CASIGGEGTEAFF. Here the CDR3 DNA reads TGTGCCAGCATCGGGGGCGAGGGGACTGAAGCTTTCTTT.

The chain uses TRBV9 and TRBJ2-3; D is undetermined. The CDR3 totals 15 residues. The germline V gene has CDR1 SGDLS and CDR2 YYNGEE. V dropped 3 bases and J dropped 4 bases, with 15 bases sitting between them. CDR3 loop: CASSASKVGPDTQYF. The CDR3 coding sequence is TGTGCCAGCAGCGCCTCTAAGGTCGGCCCAGATACGCAGTATTTT.

The chain joins TRBV10-3 to TRBJ1-2; TRBD1 is a possible D gene (6 bases). CDR3 length: 15 amino acids. In germline, CDR1 is ENHRY, CDR2 SYGVKD. Between the trimmed V and J ends, which lost 4 bases and 2 bases, there was a span of 14 bases. Here the CDR3 DNA reads TGTGCCATCAGTGGATCAGGGGCGGAAAACTATGGCTACACCTTC. It encodes CAISGSGAENYGYTF.

The J gene is TRBJ2-7, the V gene TRBV27; D not resolved. Trimming removed 2 bases at V and 5 bases at J, with 16 bases between. This CDR3 contains 15 residues. The germline V gene encodes CDR1 MNHEY and CDR2 SMNVEV (reference sequence). CDR3 DNA: TGTGCCAGCAGTTTAAGCTCGAATTTGGTGAACGAGCAGTACTTC. Its protein product is CASSLSSNLVNEQYF.

The chain joins TRBV2 to TRBJ1-2, with D tentatively TRBD1 (6 bases). The ends were cut back, 7 bases at V and 6 bases at J, with 27 bases in the middle. Germline CDR1 is SNHLY and CDR2 is FYNNEI. There are 17 residues in the CDR3. The CDR3 is CASIWRRDTRLEDGYTF. The CDR3 bases are TGTGCCAGCATCTGGCGTCGGGACACCAGATTGGAGGATGGCTACACCTTC.

The rearrangement uses TRBV6-2 or TRBV6-3 and TRBJ1-3, with 7 bases that match TRBD1. Germline trimming cut 4 bases from V and 0 bases from J; bases unmatched to any gene: 6. CDR1 is MNHEY, CDR2 SVGEGT, per germline. The CDR3 spans 16 residues. The CDR3 is CASSWDSASSGNTIYF. Here the CDR3 DNA reads TGTGCCAGCAGTTGGGACAGTGCGAGCTCTGGAAACACCATATATTTT.

This clone came up a few times. The chain employs TRBV6-2 or TRBV6-3 and TRBJ1-5; possible D gene TRBD1, 5 bases. Germline V gives CDR1 MNHEY, CDR2 SVGEGT. Trimming took 4 bases from V and 7 from J, leaving 14 bases between them. The CDR3 is 14 amino acids. CDR3 nucleotides: TGTGCCAGCAGTTCCGGGCAGGGATGGCAGCCCCAGCATTTT. As protein: CASSSGQGWQPQHF.

The gene calls are TRBV12-5 and TRBJ1-4; TRBD1 aligns across 7 bases. The junction had 11 bases not matched to a gene; V was cut back by 5 bases and J by 5 bases. This CDR3 comprises 16 residues. The germline CDR1 and CDR2 sequences are LGHNT and FRNRAP. The CDR3 bases are TGTGCTAGTGGTCTCCCCAGGGGGGGCCTAAATGAAAAACTGTTTTTT. Its protein product is CASGLPRGGLNEKLFF.

This clone has only one observation. The chain employs TRBV5-8 and TRBJ2-3; tentatively, D is TRBD2 (6 bases). Germline values: CDR1 SGHTS, CDR2 YDEGEE. This CDR3 contains 16 residues. V shed 0 bases and J shed 1 base, with 12 bases lying between them. CDR3 bases: TGTGCCAGCAGCTTGGTGGCGGGGCTTGGCACAGATACGCAGTATTTT. Protein product: CASSLVAGLGTDTQYF. Complete variable domain (other parts from reference TRBV5-8 and TRBJ2-3): EAGVTQSPTHLIKTRGQQATLRCSPISGHTSVYWYQQALGLGLQFLLWYDEGEERNRGNFPPRFSGRQFPNYSSELNVNALELEDSALYLCASSLVAGLGTDTQYFGPGTRLTVL.

The gene calls are TRBV11-2 and TRBJ2-6; 9 bases line up with TRBD1. The CDR3 spans 18 residues. V was pared by 6 bases and J by 4 bases, with 13 bases of the junction left unmatched. Germline V CDR1 and CDR2: SGHAT, FQNNGV. As DNA, the CDR3 is TGTGCCAGCAGTTCTTACCGGGACAGGGTATACGGGGCCAACGTCCTGACTTTC. This codes for CASSSYRDRVYGANVLTF.

The V and J genes are TRBV27 and TRBJ1-6; 9 nucleotides agree with TRBD1. Germline trimming cut 5 bases from V and 5 bases from J; bases unmatched to any gene: 16. Germline V gene sequence: CDR1 MNHEY, CDR2 SMNVEV (reference sequence). CDR3 size: 19 residues. The CDR3 reads CASSAVPGQGGQDNSPLHF. CDR3 DNA: TGTGCCAGCAGTGCCGTCCCGGGACAGGGAGGGCAAGATAATTCACCCCTCCACTTT.